This entry lists 17 T cell receptor beta chains sequenced from one sample in a study of T cells in Graves' hyperthyroidism and ophthalmopathy. It was RNA transcripts that yielded the amplified TCR beta CDR3 regions. An initial round of RT-PCR targeting the TCR CDR3 relied on the HTBI primer set. Using its own MiXCR run on the multiplex PCR reads, TCRdb lists one record per CDR3 protein. The sample has about 480,000 distinct CDR3 sequences, 14% seen once. Sequenced material: blood. The receptors here all came from a woman aged 18-35 years with Graves' hyperthyroidism.

This clonotype has just a few counts. Here the CDR3 DNA reads TGTGCGGTGTCAGGCGTCTACGAGCAGTACTTC. Its protein product is CAVSGVYEQYF. This chain links TRBV24-1 with TRBJ2-7; no reliable D call. This CDR3 is 11 amino acids long. Per germline, CDR1 KGHDR and CDR2 SFDVKD.

This clonotype appeared a few times. The CDR3 here is CASSPGLAGAKNIQYF. CDR3 DNA: TGTGCCAGCAGCCCAGGACTAGCGGGAGCCAAAAACATTCAGTACTTC. The chain carries TRBV7-3 and TRBJ2-4; 11 bases align to TRBD2. After removal of 5 bases from V and 0 bases from J, the junction contained 3 bases not matched to a gene. Germline-derived CDR1 and CDR2 are SGHTA and FQGTGA. The CDR3 is 16 amino acids.

V gene TRBV7-2 combines with J gene TRBJ2-1; TRBD1 agrees at 9 bases. V lost 5 bases to trimming and J lost 4 bases; unmatched junction nucleotides: 3. Looked up from germline, CDR1 is SGHTA and CDR2 is FQGNSA. CDR3 length: 14 amino acids. The CDR3 bases are TGTGCCAGCAGCCGCGGACAGGGGTACAATGAGCAGTTCTTC. It translates to CASSRGQGYNEQFF.

This clonotype was counted only a few times. This is likely a read error, given that the CDR3 carries no conserved phenylalanine or tryptophan at its end. The chain links TRBV19 to TRBJ2-1; 8 bases agree with TRBD2. Germline trimming cut 11 bases from V and 0 bases from J; bases unmatched to any gene: 6. Germline CDR1 LNHDA, CDR2 SQIVND (reference sequence). The CDR3 runs 14 residues. The CDR3 nucleotides are TGTGCCTGTGGCGGGAGGAGCTCCTACAATGAGCAGTTCCTC. Translated, it gives CACGGRSSYNEQFL.

This chain connects TRBV19 to TRBJ1-1; 7 bases are shared with TRBD1. V dropped 5 bases and J dropped 11; count of bases not matched to a gene: 5. The CDR3 is 11 residues long. Germline values: CDR1 LNHDA, CDR2 SQIVND (reference sequence). In nucleotides, the CDR3 is TGTGCCAGTAGTCCTGGACAGGAGGCTTTCTTT. Protein: CASSPGQEAFF. Full variable domain (rest looked up from reference TRBV19 and TRBJ1-1): DGGITQSPKYLFRKEGQNVTLSCEQNLNHDAMYWYRQDPGQGLRLIYYSQIVNDFQKGDIAEGYSVSREKKESFPLTVTSAQKNPTAFYLCASSPGQEAFFGQGTRLTVV.

The J gene is TRBJ2-2, the V gene TRBV9; D gene unclear. The CDR3 runs 15 residues. Germline CDR1 SGDLS, CDR2 YYNGEE. The V gene lost 0 bases and the J gene lost 6 bases, with 12 bases spanning the gap. In nucleotides, the CDR3 is TGTGCCAGCAGCGTAGAGGGAACTGTCTCCGGGGAGCTGTTTTTT. Translated, it gives CASSVEGTVSGELFF.

The chain joins TRBV30 to TRBJ2-1; 7 bases map to TRBD2. The CDR3 loop spans 16 amino acids. J lost 0 bases, V lost 2 bases, and 7 bases had no gene match. CDR1 and CDR2 from the germline V gene are GTSNPN and SVGIG (reference sequence). The CDR3 reads CAWSTPGGSSYNEQFF. The CDR3 DNA sequence: TGTGCCTGGAGTACCCCGGGGGGAAGCTCCTACAATGAGCAGTTCTTC.

This clonotype was seen many times. V gene TRBV20-1 combines with J gene TRBJ1-2; 7 nucleotides align to TRBD1. This CDR3 has 14 residues. Germline-derived CDR1 and CDR2 are DFQATT and SNEGSKA (reference sequence). After removal of 3 bases from V and 4 bases from J, the junction contained 8 bases not matched to a gene. The CDR3 DNA is TGCAGTGCTAGTTCAGGGGGAATTTCCTATGGCTACACCTTC. Amino acids: CSASSGGISYGYTF.

To note about this clonotype: Relative to the germline gene, one junction end is altered; a read error may explain this. The chain recombines TRBV27 with TRBJ1-1; 7 nucleotides line up with TRBD1. Germline V gives CDR1 MNHEY, CDR2 SMNVEV (reference sequence). The CDR3 is made up of 16 amino acids. This CDR3 reads CASRLRPGQMNTEALF. The CDR3 region has the DNA TGTGCCAGCAGGCTGAGACCGGGACAGATGAACACTGAAGCTTTATTT.

This clonotype was detected ten times or more. The chain joins TRBV6-2 or TRBV6-3 to TRBJ2-5, with 12 bases lining up with TRBD2. CDR1 and CDR2 from the germline V gene are MNHEY and SVGEGT. Trimming removed 5 bases from V and 1 base from J; junction bases left unmatched: 8. CDR3 length: 17 residues. This CDR3 reads CASSRLRLAGAQETQYF. DNA for the CDR3: TGTGCCAGCAGTCGTTTAAGACTAGCGGGAGCCCAAGAGACCCAGTACTTC.

This chain uses TRBV15 with TRBJ2-7, with D unresolved. The ends were cut back, 8 bases at V and 8 bases at J, with 10 bases in the middle. CDR1 is LNHNV, CDR2 YYDKDF, per germline (reference sequence). The length of the CDR3 is 10 residues. CDR3 residues: CATCGVQQYV. The CDR3 DNA reads TGTGCCACCTGTGGGGTTCAGCAGTACGTC.

This clonotype showed up many times. The chain employs TRBV29-1 and TRBJ1-1, with D unclear. CDR1 is SQVTM and CDR2 is ANQGSEA in the germline V gene. V was pared by 8 bases and J by 6 bases, with 16 bases between. The CDR3 has 12 residues. CDR3 in amino acids: CSLLTDQAEAFF. The CDR3 bases are TGCAGCTTGTTGACCGACCAAGCTGAAGCTTTCTTT.

This clonotype was observed a handful of times. The chain links TRBV19 to TRBJ1-1; 8 bases match TRBD1. CDR1 is LNHDA, CDR2 SQIVND, per germline (reference sequence). The CDR3 contains 13 residues. V shed 10 bases and J 2 bases; nucleotides not matched to a gene: 6. CDR3 protein: CATFGQGNTEAFF. DNA for the CDR3: TGTGCCACCTTCGGACAGGGAAACACTGAAGCTTTCTTT.

This clonotype was counted at least ten times. This rearrangement joins TRBV5-5 to TRBJ1-1; no reliable D call. V was cut by 4 bases and J by 1 base, with 11 bases left in between. CDR1 and CDR2 (germline): SGHKS, YYEKEE (reference sequence). This CDR3 is built from 14 residues. The chain's CDR3 is CASSPDERNTEAFF. The DNA for the CDR3 is TGTGCCAGCAGCCCCGATGAGAGGAACACTGAAGCTTTCTTT.

This clonotype occurred many times. The chain is built from TRBV12-3 or TRBV12-4 and TRBJ2-5; D gene uncertain. This CDR3 is built from 12 residues. V shed 1 base and J shed 7 bases, with 7 bases lying between them. This chain's CDR3 is CASSLDPGTQYF. CDR3 nucleotides: TGTGCCAGCAGTTTAGACCCTGGGACCCAGTACTTC.

The genes are TRBV14 and TRBJ2-5; D remains unclear. Between the trimmed V and J ends, which lost 4 bases and 4 bases, there was a span of 7 bases. CDR3 length: 12 amino acids. Germline V gives CDR1 SGHDN, CDR2 FVKESK. CDR3 in amino acids: CASSRGLETQYF. The CDR3 DNA follows: TGTGCCAGCAGCCGCGGTTTAGAGACCCAGTACTTC.

The J gene is TRBJ2-5, the V gene TRBV3-1, with 7 nucleotides matching TRBD2. The germline CDR1 and CDR2 sequences are LGHDT and YNNKEL (reference sequence). CDR3 length: 17 residues. The V segment lost 0 bases and the J segment 5 bases; nucleotides outside the gene matches: 12. CDR3 amino acids: CASSQEARLSGAETQYF. CDR3 DNA: TGTGCCAGCAGCCAAGAGGCTAGACTCAGCGGGGCGGAGACCCAGTACTTC.